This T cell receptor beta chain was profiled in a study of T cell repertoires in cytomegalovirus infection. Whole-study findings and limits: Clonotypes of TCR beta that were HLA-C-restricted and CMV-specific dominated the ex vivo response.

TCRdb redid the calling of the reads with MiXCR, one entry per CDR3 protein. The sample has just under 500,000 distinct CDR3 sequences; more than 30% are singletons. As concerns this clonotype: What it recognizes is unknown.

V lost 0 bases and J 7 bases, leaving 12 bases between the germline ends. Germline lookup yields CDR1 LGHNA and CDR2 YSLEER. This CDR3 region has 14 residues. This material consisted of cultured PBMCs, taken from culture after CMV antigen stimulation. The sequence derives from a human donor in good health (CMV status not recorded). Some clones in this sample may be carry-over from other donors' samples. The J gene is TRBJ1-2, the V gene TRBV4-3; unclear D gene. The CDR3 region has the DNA TGCGCCAGCAGCCAAGATTACCTAGGTCTTGGCTACACCTTC. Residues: CASSQDYLGLGYTF.